The clone carrying this T cell receptor (beta chain) was detected many times. TCRdb re-analysed the 5' RACE reads in MiXCR, keeping a single row per CDR3 protein. The repertoire holds roughly 97,000 distinct CDR3 sequences, with approximately 10% as singletons. This record comes from a study of early T cells in non-severe SARS-CoV-2 infection. This CDR3 is built from 16 residues. CDR1 is MNHNY and CDR2 is SVGAGI in the germline V gene (reference sequence). Unmatched junction bases numbered 7, after V lost 0 bases and J lost 7 bases. Here the sequenced sample was whole blood, taken at baseline. The chain couples TRBV6-6 to TRBJ1-4; 8 bases match TRBD1. The receptor was isolated from an adult who was a healthcare worker with PCR-confirmed SARS-CoV-2 infection or an uninfected control (not recorded which). The CDR3: CASSYSDDRGVEKLFF. CDR3 DNA: TGTGCCAGCAGTTACTCCGACGACAGGGGAGTTGAAAAACTGTTTTTT.